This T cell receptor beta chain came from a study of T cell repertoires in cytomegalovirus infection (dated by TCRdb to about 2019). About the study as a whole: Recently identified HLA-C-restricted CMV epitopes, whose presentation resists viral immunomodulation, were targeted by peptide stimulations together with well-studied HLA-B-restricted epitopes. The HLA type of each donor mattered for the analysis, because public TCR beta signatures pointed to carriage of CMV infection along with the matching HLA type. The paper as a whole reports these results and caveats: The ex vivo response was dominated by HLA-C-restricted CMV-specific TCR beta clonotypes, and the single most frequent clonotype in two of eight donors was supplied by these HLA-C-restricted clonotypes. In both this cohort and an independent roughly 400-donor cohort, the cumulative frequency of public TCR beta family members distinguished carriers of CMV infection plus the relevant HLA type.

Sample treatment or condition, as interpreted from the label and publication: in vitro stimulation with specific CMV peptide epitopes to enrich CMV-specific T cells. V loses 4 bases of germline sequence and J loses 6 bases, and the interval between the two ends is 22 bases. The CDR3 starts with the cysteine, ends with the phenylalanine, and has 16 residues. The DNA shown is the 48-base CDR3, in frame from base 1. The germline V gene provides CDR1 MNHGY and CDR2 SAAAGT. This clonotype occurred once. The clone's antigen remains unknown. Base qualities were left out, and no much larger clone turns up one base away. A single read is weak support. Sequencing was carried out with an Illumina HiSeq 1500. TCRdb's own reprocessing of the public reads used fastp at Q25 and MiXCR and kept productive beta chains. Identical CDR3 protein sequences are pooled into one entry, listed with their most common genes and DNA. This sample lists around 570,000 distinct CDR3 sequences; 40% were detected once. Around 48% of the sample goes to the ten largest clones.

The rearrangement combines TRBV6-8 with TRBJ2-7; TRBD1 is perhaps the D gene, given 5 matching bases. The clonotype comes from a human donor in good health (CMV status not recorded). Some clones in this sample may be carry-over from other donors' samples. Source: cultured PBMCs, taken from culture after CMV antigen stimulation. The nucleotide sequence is TGTGCCAGCAGTTGGCCCCCTCAGGGTGTCGACTCCGAGCAGTACTTC. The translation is CASSWPPQGVDSEQYF.